A single sample gave rise to the 31 T cell receptor beta chains below, sequenced in a study of T cell responses to AZD1222 COVID-19 vaccine. Sequencing was performed with immunoSEQ multiplex PCR; in TCRdb, only in-frame clones are kept and a portion is missing. The profile shows fewer than 150,000 clones, about nine tenths of them singletons. The sample consisted of peripheral blood, taken on day 0 of AZD1222 vaccination. These receptors were obtained from an adult in good health.

This sequence joins TRBV11-3 and TRBJ2-1; TRBD2 is a possible D gene (6 bases). This CDR3 contains 14 residues. The germline V gene encodes CDR1 SGHNT and CDR2 YENEEA. V was clipped by 5 bases and J by 8 bases, with 16 bases between them. This CDR3 reads CASSLSGVLDEQFF. The DNA of the CDR3 is TGTGCCAGCAGCCTGTCGGGAGTTCTCGATGAGCAGTTCTTC.

This clone was detected only once. J is TRBJ2-4 and V is TRBV4-2, with D possibly being TRBD2 (6 bases). Germline CDR1 and CDR2: LGHNA and YNFKEQ. The CDR3 sequence is 16 residues long. The ends were cut back, 0 bases at V and 3 bases at J, with 12 bases in the middle. Here the CDR3 DNA reads TGTGCCAGCAGCCAAGAGATCGGGGGAATCAAAAACATTCAGTACTTC. Encoded protein: CASSQEIGGIKNIQYF.

V gene TRBV30 combines with J gene TRBJ1-1; D ambiguous. Per germline, CDR1 GTSNPN and CDR2 SVGIG (reference sequence). The V end was cut by 8 bases, the J end by 4 bases, with 14 bases between. The CDR3 runs 12 residues. CDR3 in amino acids: CARLKGGTEAFF. In DNA, the CDR3 is TGTGCCCGTCTTAAGGGTGGCACTGAAGCTTTCTTT.

The J gene is TRBJ1-6, the V gene TRBV2, with D possibly TRBD1 on 5 matching bases. Trimming pared 6 bases from V and 6 bases from J, leaving 12 bases between. This CDR3 has 14 residues. Germline CDR1 is SNHLY and CDR2 is FYNNEI. The CDR3 DNA reads TGTGCCAGCAGCCGGGGGGGAGGTAATTCACCCCTCCACTTT. This codes for CASSRGGGNSPLHF.

This chain uses TRBV6-6 with TRBJ1-1; 8 bases map to TRBD1. The CDR3 length is 12 residues. V was clipped by 4 bases and J by 13 bases; unmatched bases: 8. Germline V gene lookup returns CDR1 MNHNY and CDR2 SVGAGI (reference sequence). CDR3 sequence reads: CASSFGQGPGFF. In nucleotides, the CDR3 is TGTGCCAGCAGTTTTGGACAGGGCCCCGGTTTCTTT.

The V and J genes are TRBV6-5 and TRBJ1-1; 12 bases fit TRBD1. This CDR3 has 15 amino acids. J was trimmed by 6 bases and V by 5 bases; bases with no gene match: 7. Germline V CDR1 and CDR2: MNHEY, SVGAGI. CDR3 amino acids: CASSRDRGLLAEAFF. CDR3 coding DNA: TGTGCCAGCAGTCGGGACAGGGGGCTTCTGGCTGAAGCTTTCTTT.

This chain uses TRBV5-1 with TRBJ2-3; 10 bases line up with TRBD2. After removal of 0 bases from V and 1 base from J, the junction contained 2 bases not matched to a gene. Per the germline V gene, CDR1 is SGHRS and CDR2 is YFSETQ. The CDR3 consists of 16 residues. The CDR3, as DNA: TGCGCCAGCAGCTTGGTGCTAGCGGGGGGCACAGATACGCAGTATTTT. It encodes CASSLVLAGGTDTQYF.

The chain couples TRBV2 to TRBJ2-1; TRBD2 is a possible D gene (6 bases). The CDR3 covers 13 residues. Trimming pared 5 bases from V and 4 bases from J, leaving 9 bases between. The germline V gene encodes CDR1 SNHLY and CDR2 FYNNEI. The CDR3 region has the DNA TGTGCCAGCAGTACGCTAGCGTACAATGAGCAGTTCTTC. It specifies CASSTLAYNEQFF.

The J gene is TRBJ2-2, the V gene TRBV29-1, with D perhaps given as TRBD1 or TRBD2 (5 bases each). The germline V and J ends were trimmed by 4 bases and 6 bases, with 12 bases remaining between them. CDR3 length equals 13 residues. The germline CDR1 and CDR2 sequences are SQVTM and ANQGSEA. The CDR3 nucleotides read TGCAGCGTTGTGGGGGTCTTGGCCGGGGAGCTGTTTTTT. This codes for CSVVGVLAGELFF.

V usage is TRBV19 and J usage is TRBJ1-1; weak D call: TRBD1 (6 bases). CDR1 and CDR2 from the germline V gene are LNHDA and SQIVND (reference sequence). V was pared by 5 bases and J by 3 bases, with 10 bases between. The CDR3 extends over 13 amino acids. CDR3: CASSLRGDTEAFF. The CDR3 DNA reads TGTGCCAGTAGTCTCAGGGGAGACACTGAAGCTTTCTTT.

The genes are TRBV5-4 and TRBJ2-7, with 8 bases aligning to TRBD2. Germline V lookup: CDR1 SGHNT, CDR2 YYREEE (reference sequence). V gave up 0 bases and J gave up 7 bases; unmatched junction bases: 15. This CDR3 comprises 17 residues. The CDR3 is CASSLGGLSGGPREQYF. The CDR3 region has the DNA TGTGCCAGCAGCTTGGGGGGGCTATCGGGAGGGCCGAGAGAGCAGTACTTC. Together with reference TRBV5-4 and TRBJ2-7, the CDR3 gives the full variable domain: ETGVTQSPTHLIKTRGQQVTLRCSSQSGHNTVSWYQQALGQGPQFIFQYYREEENGRGNFPPRFSGLQFPNYSSELNVNALELDDSALYLCASSLGGLSGGPREQYFGPGTRLTVT.

This clone came up once. The chain combines TRBV4-1 with TRBJ1-5, with a weak D call TRBD1 (6 bases). The germline V and J ends were trimmed by 0 bases and 4 bases, with 13 bases remaining between them. There are 16 residues in the CDR3. Per germline, CDR1 MGHRA and CDR2 YSYEKL. CDR3 DNA: TGCGCCAGCAGCCAAGATACGGGGGGCCTAAATCAGCCCCAGCATTTT. Translating it yields CASSQDTGGLNQPQHF.

This sequence joins TRBV6-1 and TRBJ2-7; D is perhaps TRBD1 or TRBD2 (5 bases each). V was shortened by 2 bases and J by 7 bases, with 21 bases between the two germline ends. CDR1 is MNHNS and CDR2 is SASEGT in the germline V gene. There are 16 residues in the CDR3. The CDR3: CASSETPLLGPGEQYF. The DNA of the CDR3 is TGTGCCAGCAGTGAAACCCCACTGTTGGGGCCGGGGGAGCAGTACTTC.

V and J are TRBV28 and TRBJ2-1, with 8 positions matching TRBD2. There are 16 residues in the CDR3. Trimming removed 8 bases from V and 4 bases from J; junction bases left unmatched: 13. The germline gives CDR1 MDHEN, CDR2 SYDVKM. Here the CDR3 DNA reads TGTGCCAGCCATAATCCGGGACTAGAAAAATACAATGAGCAGTTCTTC. It is translated as CASHNPGLEKYNEQFF.

With respect to this clone: Mismatch with germline at one junction end may stem from a read error. The chain uses TRBV12-3 or TRBV12-4 and TRBJ1-6; no clear D gene. The CDR3 has 12 amino acids. Here the CDR3 reads CASSLALADVDF. In DNA form, the CDR3 reads TGTGCCAGCAGTTTAGCGCTGGCAGATGTAGACTTT.

The chain links TRBV4-1 to TRBJ2-7; D is ambiguous. This CDR3 comprises 15 residues. Trimming stripped 4 bases from V and 2 bases from J, with 15 bases between. Germline loops: CDR1 MGHRA, CDR2 YSYEKL. The CDR3 DNA sequence: TGCGCCAGCAGCCCTGCGCCGGGTACGGCCTACGAGCAGTACTTC. It specifies CASSPAPGTAYEQYF.

The rearrangement joins TRBV27 to TRBJ1-4; D gene ambiguous. Germline CDR1 and CDR2: MNHEY and SMNVEV (reference sequence). The CDR3 loop spans 16 amino acids. V was clipped by 3 bases and J by 1 base, with 12 bases between them. As DNA, the CDR3 is TGTGCCAGCAGTTTTCTGGGTCGGAAAACTAATGAAAAACTGTTTTTT. This sequence encodes CASSFLGRKTNEKLFF.

This clone is a singleton in its sample. This chain uses TRBV30 with TRBJ1-5; D gene ambiguous. The CDR3 is 14 amino acids. The germline V gene has CDR1 GTSNPN and CDR2 SVGIG (reference sequence). Trimming took off 0 bases at V and 10 bases at J, with 16 bases between the two ends. CDR3 in DNA: TGTGCCTGGAGTGTACAAGGCGGCCAGTTCCCCCAGCATTTT. Encoded protein: CAWSVQGGQFPQHF.

This chain connects TRBV28 to TRBJ1-6; D ambiguous. The germline CDR1 and CDR2 sequences are MDHEN and SYDVKM. The V end was cut by 3 bases, the J end by 7 bases, with 13 bases between. This CDR3 is built from 15 residues. DNA of the CDR3: TGTGCCAGCAGTTTGGAACCCGTCATCAATTCACCCCTCCACTTT. It is translated as CASSLEPVINSPLHF.

The V gene is TRBV5-1, the J gene TRBJ2-6, with 8 bases identical to TRBD1. The junction had 9 bases not matched to a gene; V was cut back by 4 bases and J by 0 bases. The CDR3 runs to 18 residues. From germline, CDR1 is SGHRS and CDR2 YFSETQ. CDR3 nucleotides: TGCGCCAGCAGCCCCAGGACAGGGTCTGGCTCTGGGGCCAACGTCCTGACTTTC. This translates into CASSPRTGSGSGANVLTF.

This chain links TRBV19 with TRBJ2-5; 8 positions match TRBD1. Trimming took 5 bases from V and 5 from J; bases not matched to a gene: 10. Germline CDR1 is LNHDA and CDR2 is SQIVND (reference sequence). The CDR3 runs 15 residues. The CDR3 DNA reads TGTGCCAGTAGTGGAGGGGACAGGAGCGTGGAGACCCAGTACTTC. Translating gives CASSGGDRSVETQYF.

This sequence joins TRBV9 and TRBJ2-4; D perhaps matches TRBD2 (6 bases). V lost 3 bases to trimming and J lost 7 bases, with 20 bases between them. Germline CDR1 reads SGDLS; CDR2 reads YYNGEE. The CDR3 has 16 amino acids. CDR3 nucleotides: TGTGCCAGCAGCGAGCCCTGGAGGGCAGGGAGTAACATTCAGTACTTC. As protein: CASSEPWRAGSNIQYF.

The rearrangement uses TRBV4-2 and TRBJ1-5; D ambiguous. CDR1 is LGHNA and CDR2 is YNFKEQ in the germline V gene. The V end was cut by 1 base, the J end by 2 bases, with 9 bases between. CDR3 length: 15 residues. The CDR3 bases are TGTGCCAGCAGCCAAGTGGCCCAGGGCAATCAGCCCCAGCATTTT. Its protein product is CASSQVAQGNQPQHF.

The chain uses TRBV6-4 and TRBJ2-2; no firm D call. Trimming cost V 0 bases and J 2 bases, with 4 bases left between them. The CDR3 has 14 amino acids. Germline V gives CDR1 MRHNA, CDR2 SNTAGT. The CDR3 is CASSDSDNTGELFF. The CDR3 DNA sequence: TGTGCCAGCAGTGACTCAGACAACACCGGGGAGCTGTTTTTT.

The genes are TRBV28 and TRBJ1-4, with a weak D call TRBD1 (6 bases). V gave up 7 bases and J gave up 7 bases, with 13 bases separating them. Germline V gene data show CDR1 as MDHEN and CDR2 as SYDVKM. This CDR3 spans 13 amino acids. The CDR3 coding sequence is TGTGCCAGCACCGGGGGCTGGGCTGAAAAACTGTTTTTT. Translated, it gives CASTGGWAEKLFF.

The V call is TRBV3-1 (or the pseudogene TRBV3-2), the J call TRBJ2-3, with a weak D call TRBD2 (5 bases). V lost 3 bases, J lost 5 bases, and 18 bases lay in between. This CDR3 is built from 16 residues. Germline V gene sequence: CDR1 LGHDT, CDR2 YNNKEL (reference sequence). The CDR3 sequence is CASSQTTILTRDTQYF. The CDR3 coding sequence is TGTGCCAGCAGCCAGACTACGATCCTAACAAGAGATACGCAGTATTTT.

J is TRBJ2-4 and V is TRBV4-1, with 8 bases that match TRBD2. Per germline, CDR1 MGHRA and CDR2 YSYEKL. With V trimmed by 0 bases and J by 5 bases, 6 bases remained unmatched. The CDR3 has 16 amino acids. Here the CDR3 reads CASSQDGRAPQNIQYF. CDR3 DNA sequence: TGCGCCAGCAGCCAAGACGGGAGGGCCCCCCAAAACATTCAGTACTTC.

The chain carries TRBV19 and TRBJ2-3; 7 bases line up with TRBD1. The V gene end was trimmed by 8 bases and the J gene end by 2 bases; junction bases not matched to a gene: 4. CDR3 length equals 13 residues. The V gene's germline CDR1 is LNHDA and CDR2 SQIVND (reference sequence). The CDR3 region has the DNA TGTGCCAGTGAGGGGGCCAACACAGATACGCAGTATTTT. This encodes CASEGANTDTQYF. Using reference TRBV19 and TRBJ2-3 for the parts outside the CDR3, the full variable domain is DGGITQSPKYLFRKEGQNVTLSCEQNLNHDAMYWYRQDPGQGLRLIYYSQIVNDFQKGDIAEGYSVSREKKESFPLTVTSAQKNPTAFYLCASEGANTDTQYFGPGTRLTVL.

The genes are TRBV28 and TRBJ1-5; D call uncertain. The CDR3 runs to 15 residues. Trimming left V 4 bases short and J 4 bases short, with 14 bases between. The germline V gene encodes CDR1 MDHEN and CDR2 SYDVKM. The CDR3 nucleotides are TGTGCCAGCAGTTCACGCCCCCTAAGTAATCAGCCCCAGCATTTT. Encoded protein: CASSSRPLSNQPQHF.

The V gene is TRBV3-1 (or the pseudogene TRBV3-2), the J gene TRBJ1-3; tentative D call: TRBD1 (6 bases). The CDR3 loop spans 14 amino acids. The V gene lost 5 bases and the J gene lost 2 bases, with 10 bases spanning the gap. Germline V gene lookup returns CDR1 LGHDT and CDR2 YNNKEL (reference sequence). The CDR3 loop is CASSVTGTGNTIYF. The CDR3 region has the DNA TGTGCCAGCAGCGTAACAGGGACTGGAAACACCATATATTTT.

V and J are TRBV25-1 and TRBJ1-4; TRBD1 matches at 9 bases. This CDR3 contains 14 residues. V lost 3 bases to trimming and J lost 8 bases; unmatched junction nucleotides: 4. Germline V gives CDR1 MGHDK, CDR2 SYGVNS. The CDR3 loop is CASSDDRGEEKLFF. As DNA, the CDR3 is TGTGCCAGCAGTGATGACAGGGGGGAGGAAAAACTGTTTTTT.